The 12 T cell receptor beta chains listed next were all sequenced from one sample in a study of T cells after yellow fever vaccination. TCRdb passed the 5' RACE reads through MiXCR, listing each CDR3 protein once. Altogether hundreds of thousands of distinct CDR3 sequences are present, about 12% being singletons, with the ten largest covering about 15%. Sequencing used PBMCs, obtained on the day of the yellow fever booster vaccination. The receptors stem from a man aged 25-40 years who received the YFV17D yellow fever vaccine.

This clonotype was found a few times. The J gene is TRBJ2-3, the V gene TRBV9; D is perhaps TRBD1 (5 bases). CDR3 length equals 15 residues. V was cut by 0 bases and J by 6 bases, with 14 bases left in between. Germline-derived CDR1 and CDR2 are SGDLS and YYNGEE. The CDR3 loop is CASSVENSRGDTQYF. In DNA, the CDR3 is TGTGCCAGCAGCGTAGAGAATAGTAGGGGCGATACGCAGTATTTT. The entire variable domain, with the rest obtained from reference TRBV9 and TRBJ2-3, is as follows: DSGVTQTPKHLITATGQRVTLRCSPRSGDLSVYWYQQSLDQGLQFLIQYYNGEERAKGNILERFSAQQFPDLHSELNLSSLELGDSALYFCASSVENSRGDTQYFGPGTRLTVL.

The rearrangement joins TRBV20-1 to TRBJ2-1; 10 nucleotides agree with TRBD2. The V gene's germline CDR1 is DFQATT and CDR2 SNEGSKA (reference sequence). The V gene end was trimmed by 8 bases and the J gene end by 2 bases; junction bases not matched to a gene: 6. This CDR3 contains 14 residues. The CDR3 bases are TGCAGTCCTTGGACTAGCGGACCCTACAATGAGCAGTTCTTC. Amino acid sequence: CSPWTSGPYNEQFF.

The V call is TRBV19, the J call TRBJ2-7, with 7 nucleotides matching TRBD2. The CDR3 consists of 14 residues. The germline V gene has CDR1 LNHDA and CDR2 SQIVND (reference sequence). Trimming cost V 5 bases and J 4 bases; bases outside gene matches: 8. CDR3 sequence: CASSFRTRRYEQYF. DNA of the CDR3: TGTGCCAGTAGTTTCCGGACTAGGCGGTACGAGCAGTACTTC.

The chain has TRBV6-5 and TRBJ1-1; no definite D call. The germline V gene has CDR1 MNHEY and CDR2 SVGAGI. V lost 2 bases to trimming and J lost 7 bases, with 11 bases between them. The CDR3 is 13 amino acids. In nucleotides, the CDR3 is TGTGCCAGCAGTTACGGCAAGGTTTTTGAAGCTTTCTTT. Translating it yields CASSYGKVFEAFF.

V gene TRBV6-1 combines with J gene TRBJ2-2; no clear D gene. The ends were cut back, 7 bases at V and 0 bases at J, with 9 bases in the middle. Germline V CDR1 and CDR2: MNHNS, SASEGT. The CDR3 runs to 14 residues. The CDR3, as DNA: TGTGCCAGCACAACCCAAGCGAACACCGGGGAGCTGTTTTTT. Amino acids: CASTTQANTGELFF.

The chain couples TRBV6-1 to TRBJ1-5; TRBD1 matches 7 bases. V was pared by 5 bases and J by 7 bases, with 8 bases of the junction left unmatched. The CDR3 sequence is 14 residues long. The germline gives CDR1 MNHNS, CDR2 SASEGT. CDR3 bases: TGTGCCAGCAGTCTAACAGGGGCGCGACAGCCCCAGCATTTT. Encoded protein: CASSLTGARQPQHF.

This clonotype was observed many times. Relative to the germline gene, one junction end is altered; a read error may explain this. The chain links TRBV6-6 to TRBJ1-5; no definite D call. CDR1 and CDR2 (germline): MNHNY, SVGAGI (reference sequence). This CDR3 region has 13 residues. The CDR3 is CASTKEGGPICDF. DNA of the CDR3: TGTGCCAGCACCAAAGAGGGTGGACCGATATGTGATTTT.

This clonotype was observed many times. The chain uses TRBV14 and TRBJ2-3; D is possibly TRBD1 (6 bases). This CDR3 has 15 amino acids. CDR1 is SGHDN, CDR2 FVKESK, per germline. V dropped 4 bases and J dropped 2 bases, with 13 bases sitting between them. The CDR3 reads CASSPAGVSTDTQYF. The DNA for the CDR3 is TGTGCCAGCAGCCCCGCAGGGGTCTCCACAGATACGCAGTATTTT.

This clonotype came up a few times. The chain combines TRBV29-1 with TRBJ2-2, with D possibly matching TRBD1 (7 bases). CDR1 and CDR2 (germline): SQVTM, ANQGSEA. The CDR3 sequence is 18 residues long. Between the trimmed V and J ends, which lost 6 bases and 6 bases, there was a span of 29 bases. CDR3 in amino acids: CSVGPGLATGRKAGELFF. The CDR3 coding sequence is TGCAGCGTGGGACCGGGGTTGGCGACAGGGAGGAAGGCCGGGGAGCTGTTTTTT.

The gene calls are TRBV20-1 and TRBJ2-7, with TRBD2 identical over 9 bases. Germline V CDR1 and CDR2: DFQATT, SNEGSKA (reference sequence). CDR3 length: 14 residues. The trim removed 4 bases at V and 6 bases at J, leaving 10 bases unmatched. As DNA, the CDR3 is TGCAGTGCTACCGTCGGTAGCGGGAGAGGCGAGCAGTACTTC. It is translated as CSATVGSGRGEQYF.

The rearrangement uses TRBV28 and TRBJ1-1; D unresolved. V lost 5 bases, J lost 1 base, and 14 bases lay in between. The CDR3 runs 15 residues. Germline V lookup: CDR1 MDHEN, CDR2 SYDVKM. The CDR3 DNA sequence: TGTGCCAGCAGTGACCCTGGGAGTAGGAACACTGAAGCTTTCTTT. Amino acid sequence: CASSDPGSRNTEAFF.

This chain connects TRBV15 to TRBJ2-2, with no clear D. Trimming pared 8 bases from V and 2 bases from J, leaving 15 bases between. Germline V gene sequence: CDR1 LNHNV, CDR2 YYDKDF (reference sequence). This CDR3 has 15 residues. CDR3 nucleotide sequence: TGTGCCACCGAGAATGGGTGGACCAACACCGGGGAGCTGTTTTTT. It yields the protein CATENGWTNTGELFF. Looking up the rest from reference TRBV15 and TRBJ2-2 gives the full variable domain: DAMVIQNPRYQVTQFGKPVTLSCSQTLNHNVMYWYQQKSSQAPKLLFHYYDKDFNNEADTPDNFQSRRPNTSFCFLDIRSPGLGDTAMYLCATENGWTNTGELFFGEGSRLTVL.